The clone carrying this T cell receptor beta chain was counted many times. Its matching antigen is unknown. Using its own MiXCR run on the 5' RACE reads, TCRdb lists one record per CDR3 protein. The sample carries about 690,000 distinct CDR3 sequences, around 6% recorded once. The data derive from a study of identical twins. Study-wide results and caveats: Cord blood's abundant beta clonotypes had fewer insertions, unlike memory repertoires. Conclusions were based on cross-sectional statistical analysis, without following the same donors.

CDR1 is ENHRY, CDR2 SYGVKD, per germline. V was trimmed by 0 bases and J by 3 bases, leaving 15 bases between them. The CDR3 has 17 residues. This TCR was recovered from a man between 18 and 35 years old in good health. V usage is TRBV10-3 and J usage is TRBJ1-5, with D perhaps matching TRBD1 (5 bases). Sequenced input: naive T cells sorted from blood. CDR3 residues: CAISESIVRALNQPQHF. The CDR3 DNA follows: TGTGCCATCAGTGAGTCGATAGTCAGGGCGCTCAATCAGCCCCAGCATTTT.